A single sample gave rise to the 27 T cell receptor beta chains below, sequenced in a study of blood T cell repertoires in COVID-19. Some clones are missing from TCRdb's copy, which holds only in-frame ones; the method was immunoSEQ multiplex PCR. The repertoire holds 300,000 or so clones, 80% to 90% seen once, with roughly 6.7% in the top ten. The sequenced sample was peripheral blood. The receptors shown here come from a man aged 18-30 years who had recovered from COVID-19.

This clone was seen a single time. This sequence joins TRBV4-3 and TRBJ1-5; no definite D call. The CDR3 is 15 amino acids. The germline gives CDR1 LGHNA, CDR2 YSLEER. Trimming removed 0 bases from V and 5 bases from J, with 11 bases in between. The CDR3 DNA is TGCGCCAGCAGCCAAGATACTGGGAGGGATCAGCCCCAGCATTTT. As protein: CASSQDTGRDQPQHF.

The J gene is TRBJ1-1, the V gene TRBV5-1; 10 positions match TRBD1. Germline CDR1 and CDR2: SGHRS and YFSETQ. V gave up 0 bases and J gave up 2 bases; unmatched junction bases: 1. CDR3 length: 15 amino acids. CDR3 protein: CASSLGQGANTEAFF. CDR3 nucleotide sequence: TGCGCCAGCAGCTTGGGACAGGGGGCCAACACTGAAGCTTTCTTT.

CDR3 bases: TGCGCCAGCAGCGTGGACGGGCAGACAGGAGCTTTCTTT. As protein: CASSVDGQTGAFF. The J gene is TRBJ1-1, the V gene TRBV5-1; possible D gene TRBD1, 6 bases. CDR3 length: 13 amino acids. Germline loops: CDR1 SGHRS, CDR2 YFSETQ. Trimming shortened V by 4 bases and J by 10 bases, and 17 bases separated the two germline ends.

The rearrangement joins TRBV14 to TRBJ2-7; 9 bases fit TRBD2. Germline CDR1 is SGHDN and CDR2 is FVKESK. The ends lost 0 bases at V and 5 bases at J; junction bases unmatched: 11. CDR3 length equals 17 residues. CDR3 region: CASSQDQGSGGKDEQYF. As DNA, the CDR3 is TGTGCCAGCAGCCAAGATCAAGGGAGCGGGGGGAAAGACGAGCAGTACTTC.

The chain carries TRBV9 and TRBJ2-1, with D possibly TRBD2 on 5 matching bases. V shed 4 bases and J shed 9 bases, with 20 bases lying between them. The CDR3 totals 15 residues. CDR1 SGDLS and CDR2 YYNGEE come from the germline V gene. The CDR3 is CASSPEGALIGEQFF. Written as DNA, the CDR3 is TGTGCCAGCAGCCCAGAGGGAGCGCTCATTGGTGAGCAGTTCTTC.

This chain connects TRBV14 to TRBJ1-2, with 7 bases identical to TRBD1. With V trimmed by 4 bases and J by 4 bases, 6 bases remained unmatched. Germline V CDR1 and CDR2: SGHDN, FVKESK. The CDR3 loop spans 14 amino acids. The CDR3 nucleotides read TGTGCCAGCAGCCTCCGGACAGGCGCCTATGGCTACACCTTC. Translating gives CASSLRTGAYGYTF.

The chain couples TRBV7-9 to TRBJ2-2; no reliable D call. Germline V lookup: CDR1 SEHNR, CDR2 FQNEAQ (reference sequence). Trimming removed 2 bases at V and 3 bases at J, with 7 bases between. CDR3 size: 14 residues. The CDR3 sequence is CASSLNRDTGELFF. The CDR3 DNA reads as TGTGCCAGCAGCTTAAACCGGGACACCGGGGAGCTGTTTTTT. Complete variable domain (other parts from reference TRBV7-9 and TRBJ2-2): DTGVSQNPRHKITKRGQNVTFRCDPISEHNRLYWYRQTLGQGPEFLTYFQNEAQLEKSRLLSDRFSAERPKGSFSTLEIQRTEQGDSAMYLCASSLNRDTGELFFGEGSRLTVL.

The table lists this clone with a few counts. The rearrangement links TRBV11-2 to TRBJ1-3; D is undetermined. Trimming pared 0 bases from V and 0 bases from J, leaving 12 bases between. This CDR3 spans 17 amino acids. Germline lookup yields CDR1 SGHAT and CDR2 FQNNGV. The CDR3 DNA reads TGTGCCAGCAGCTTAGATCCGGCCACGGGCTCTGGAAACACCATATATTTT. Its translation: CASSLDPATGSGNTIYF.

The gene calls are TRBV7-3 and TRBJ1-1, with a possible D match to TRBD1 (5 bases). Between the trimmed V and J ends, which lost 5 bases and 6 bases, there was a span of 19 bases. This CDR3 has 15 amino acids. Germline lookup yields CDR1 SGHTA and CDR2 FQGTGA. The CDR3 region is CASSRSSGGEAEAFF. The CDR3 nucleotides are TGTGCCAGCAGCCGGTCCAGCGGGGGTGAGGCTGAAGCTTTCTTT. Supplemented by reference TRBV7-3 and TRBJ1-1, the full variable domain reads GAGVSQTPSNKVTEKGKYVELRCDPISGHTALYWYRQSLGQGPEFLIYFQGTGAADDSGLPNDRFFAVRPEGSVSTLKIQRTERGDSAVYLCASSRSSGGEAEAFFGQGTRLTVV.

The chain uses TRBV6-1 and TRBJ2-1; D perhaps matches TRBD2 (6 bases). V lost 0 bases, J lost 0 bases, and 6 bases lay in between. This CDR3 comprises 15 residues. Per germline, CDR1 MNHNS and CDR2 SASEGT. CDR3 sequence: CASSEAGGSYNEQFF. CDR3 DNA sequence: TGTGCCAGCAGTGAAGCGGGGGGCTCCTACAATGAGCAGTTCTTC.

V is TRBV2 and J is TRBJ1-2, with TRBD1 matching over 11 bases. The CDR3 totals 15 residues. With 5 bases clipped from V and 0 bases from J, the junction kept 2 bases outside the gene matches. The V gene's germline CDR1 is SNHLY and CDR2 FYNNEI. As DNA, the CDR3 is TGTGCCAGCAGTTGGGGACAGGGGGCTAACTATGGCTACACCTTC. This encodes CASSWGQGANYGYTF.

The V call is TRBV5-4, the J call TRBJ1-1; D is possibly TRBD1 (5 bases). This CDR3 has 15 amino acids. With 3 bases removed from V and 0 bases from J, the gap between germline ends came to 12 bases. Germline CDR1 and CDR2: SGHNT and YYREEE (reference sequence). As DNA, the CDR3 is TGTGCCAGCAGCTGGCGGGGCAGATTGAACACTGAAGCTTTCTTT. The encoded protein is CASSWRGRLNTEAFF.

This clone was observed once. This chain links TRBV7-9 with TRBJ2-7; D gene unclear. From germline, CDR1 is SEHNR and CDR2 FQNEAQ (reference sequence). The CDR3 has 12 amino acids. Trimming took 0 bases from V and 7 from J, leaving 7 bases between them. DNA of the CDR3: TGTGCCAGCAGCTTAGCTCTCCGGGAGCAGTACTTC. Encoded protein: CASSLALREQYF.

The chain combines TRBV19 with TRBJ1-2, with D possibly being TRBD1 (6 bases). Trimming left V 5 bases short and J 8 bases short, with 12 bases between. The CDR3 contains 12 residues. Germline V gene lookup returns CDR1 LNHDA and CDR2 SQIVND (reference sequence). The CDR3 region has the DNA TGTGCCAGTAGTCGAGACAGGCTCGGCTACACCTTC. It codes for CASSRDRLGYTF.

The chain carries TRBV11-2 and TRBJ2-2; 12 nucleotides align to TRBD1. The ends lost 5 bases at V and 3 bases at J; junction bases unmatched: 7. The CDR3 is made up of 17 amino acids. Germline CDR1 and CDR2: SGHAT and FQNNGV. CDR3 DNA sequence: TGTGCCAGCAGCCCCCCGGGGACAGGGGGCTACACCGGGGAGCTGTTTTTT. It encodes CASSPPGTGGYTGELFF.

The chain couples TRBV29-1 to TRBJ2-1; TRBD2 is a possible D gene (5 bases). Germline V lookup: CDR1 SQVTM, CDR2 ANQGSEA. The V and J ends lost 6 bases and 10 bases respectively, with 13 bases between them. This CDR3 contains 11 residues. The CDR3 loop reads CSVHPGGEQFF. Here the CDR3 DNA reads TGCAGCGTCCACCCCGGCGGGGAGCAGTTCTTC.

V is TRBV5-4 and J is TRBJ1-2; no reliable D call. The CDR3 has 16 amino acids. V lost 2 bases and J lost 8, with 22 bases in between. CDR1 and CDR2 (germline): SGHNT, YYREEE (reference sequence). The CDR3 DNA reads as TGTGCCAGCAGCTTCGTTTCGAGGGCCTCCAAAGGGGGCTACACCTTC. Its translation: CASSFVSRASKGGYTF.

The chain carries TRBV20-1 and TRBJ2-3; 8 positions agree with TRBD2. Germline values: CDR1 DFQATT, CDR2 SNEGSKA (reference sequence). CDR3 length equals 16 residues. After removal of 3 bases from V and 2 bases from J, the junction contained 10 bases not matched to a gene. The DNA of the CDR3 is TGCAGTGCTAGTGCGCCGACTAGCGCCGTCACAGATACGCAGTATTTT. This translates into CSASAPTSAVTDTQYF.

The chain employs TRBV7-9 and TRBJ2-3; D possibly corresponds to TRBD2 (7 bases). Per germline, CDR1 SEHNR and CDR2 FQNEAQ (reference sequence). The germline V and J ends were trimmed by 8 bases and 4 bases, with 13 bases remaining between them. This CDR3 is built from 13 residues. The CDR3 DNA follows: TGTGCCAGCCTGGGCGGGGGCGCAGATACGCAGTATTTT. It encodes CASLGGGADTQYF.

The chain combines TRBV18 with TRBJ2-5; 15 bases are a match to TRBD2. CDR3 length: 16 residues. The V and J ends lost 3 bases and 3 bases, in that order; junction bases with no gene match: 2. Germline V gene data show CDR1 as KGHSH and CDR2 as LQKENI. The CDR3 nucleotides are TGTGCCAGCTCACCGCGGACTAGCGGGGGGGAAGAGACCCAGTACTTC. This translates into CASSPRTSGGEETQYF.

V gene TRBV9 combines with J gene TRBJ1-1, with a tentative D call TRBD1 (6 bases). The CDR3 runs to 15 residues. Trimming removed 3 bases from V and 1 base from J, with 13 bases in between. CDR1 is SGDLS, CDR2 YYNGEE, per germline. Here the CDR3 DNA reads TGTGCCAGCAGCGCCTCCGGGACAACGAACACTGAAGCTTTCTTT. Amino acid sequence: CASSASGTTNTEAFF.

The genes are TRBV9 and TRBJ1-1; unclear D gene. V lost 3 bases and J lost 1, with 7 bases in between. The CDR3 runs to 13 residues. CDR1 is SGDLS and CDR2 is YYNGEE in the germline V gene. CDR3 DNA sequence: TGTGCCAGCAGCGCGCACAAGAACACTGAAGCTTTCTTT. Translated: CASSAHKNTEAFF.

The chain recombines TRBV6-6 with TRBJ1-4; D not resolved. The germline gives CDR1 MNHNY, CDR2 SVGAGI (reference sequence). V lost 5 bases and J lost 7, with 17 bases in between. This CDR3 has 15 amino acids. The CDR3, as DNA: TGTGCCAGCAGTCCCCTTTGGAGGGAGGTTGAAAAACTGTTTTTT. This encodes CASSPLWREVEKLFF.

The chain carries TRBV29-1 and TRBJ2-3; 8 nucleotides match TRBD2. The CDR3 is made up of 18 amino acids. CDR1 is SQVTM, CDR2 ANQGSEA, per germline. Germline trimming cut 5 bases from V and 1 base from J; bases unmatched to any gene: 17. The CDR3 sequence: CSVFGARGDLFRTDTQYF. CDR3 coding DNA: TGCAGCGTTTTCGGGGCGCGGGGGGACCTTTTTCGCACAGATACGCAGTATTTT.

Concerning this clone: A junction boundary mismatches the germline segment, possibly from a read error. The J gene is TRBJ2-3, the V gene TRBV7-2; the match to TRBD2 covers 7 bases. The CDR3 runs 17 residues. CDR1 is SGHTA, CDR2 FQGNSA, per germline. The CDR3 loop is CASSIASGLWVTDTQYF. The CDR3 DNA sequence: TGTGCCAGCAGCATAGCTAGCGGCTTGTGGGTCACAGATACGCAGTATTTT.

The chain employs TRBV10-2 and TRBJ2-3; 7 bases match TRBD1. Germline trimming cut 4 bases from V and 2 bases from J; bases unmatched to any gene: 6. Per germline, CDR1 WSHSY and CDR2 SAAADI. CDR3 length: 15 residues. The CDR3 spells CASSGTTGYTDTQYF. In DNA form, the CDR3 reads TGCGCCAGCAGTGGTACGACAGGGTACACAGATACGCAGTATTTT.

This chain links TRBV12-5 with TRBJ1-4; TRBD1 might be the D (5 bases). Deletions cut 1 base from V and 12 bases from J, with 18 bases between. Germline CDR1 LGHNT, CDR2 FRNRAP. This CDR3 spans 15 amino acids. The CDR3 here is CASGLGGAPPWELFF. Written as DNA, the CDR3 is TGTGCTAGTGGTTTGGGGGGCGCCCCCCCTTGGGAACTGTTTTTT.